This is a list of T cell receptor beta chains from one sample in a study of T cells after yellow fever vaccination. TCRdb re-called the 5' RACE reads through MiXCR, storing one row per CDR3 protein. The table includes 350,000 or so distinct CDR3 sequences, roughly 8.4% detected once. The material sequenced was PBMCs, taken approximately 47 days after the first yellow fever vaccination. The source is a man younger than 35 who received the YFV17D yellow fever vaccine. Both conserved end residues are part of each CDR3.

CDR3 protein	CDR3 length	V gene	J gene
CASSLYGTGGTEAFF	15	TRBV7-3	TRBJ1-1
CASSETGDFPRGSYEQYF	18	TRBV10-1	TRBJ2-7
CASSLDGQRAKNIQYF	16	TRBV5-1	TRBJ2-4
CASPARLAGGHPSTDTQYF	19	TRBV6-1	TRBJ2-3
CAWSSGFPGNTIYF	14	TRBV30	TRBJ1-3
CASRDRSSYNEQFF	14	TRBV12-3/TRBV12-4	TRBJ2-1
CASSRAGTGYSNQPQHF	17	TRBV19	TRBJ1-5
CASSLEDSRSETQYF	15	TRBV7-9	TRBJ2-5
CSARPPGRGELFF	13	TRBV29-1	TRBJ2-2
CASSYGLAAFEQFF	14	TRBV6-5	TRBJ2-1
CASSYSALRGRNEQFF	16	TRBV6-5	TRBJ2-1
CASSFTRGATQYF	13	TRBV12-3/TRBV12-4	TRBJ2-5
CASSPPRSLVSPLHF	15	TRBV7-2	TRBJ1-6
CASSRRTGFMNTEAFF	16	TRBV5-1	TRBJ1-1
CASSYLRGGGNPQETQYF	18	TRBV6-5	TRBJ2-5
CASSLTFLATDQPQHF	16	TRBV7-3	TRBJ1-5
CASRSGTVGDTF	12	TRBV6-5	TRBJ1-2
CASSSAGGMSSYEQYF	16	TRBV7-2	TRBJ2-7
CASSPGTGINTEAFF	15	TRBV5-4	TRBJ1-1
CASSPSWTGDYGYTF	15	TRBV7-3	TRBJ1-2
CASGRQEGTDTQYF	14	TRBV5-1	TRBJ2-3
CASSLGPRTDTQYF	14	TRBV6-2/TRBV6-3	TRBJ2-3
CASSLVVSGGDNEQFF	16	TRBV5-1	TRBJ2-1
CASSPWVLESEQYF	14	TRBV3-1	TRBJ2-7
CASSQDRSRRVITDTQYF	18	TRBV4-1	TRBJ2-3
CASSPRTGDINEQFF	15	TRBV18	TRBJ2-1
CSARDEGRGGYGYTF	15	TRBV20-1	TRBJ1-2
CSATGQRGSSTEAFF	15	TRBV20-1	TRBJ1-1
CASSDRDRNYGYTF	14	TRBV10-2	TRBJ1-2
CASRGQGEDSPLHF	14	TRBV5-4	TRBJ1-6